The 8 T cell receptor beta chains given below trace back to one sample, sequenced in a study of cytomegalovirus exposure and HLA in healthy donors. The PCR had 60 Vbeta and 13 Jbeta primers. Repertoires were generated with immunoSEQ multiplex PCR, while TCRdb's copy carries only in-frame clones and drops some. This sample contains tens of thousands of clones. The sequencing sample was made of PBMCs. Every receptor here comes from a woman in her sixties in good health and CMV-seronegative.

The CDR3 nucleotides are TGTGCCAGCAGCTTACGGACAGGGGGAAATTCACCCCTCCACTTT. Translated: CASSLRTGGNSPLHF. The rearrangement links TRBV16 to TRBJ1-6; 10 positions agree with TRBD1. Germline V gene data show CDR1 as KGHSY and CDR2 as FQNENV. The CDR3 loop spans 15 amino acids. V was clipped by 5 bases and J by 7 bases; unmatched bases: 5.

The V and J genes are TRBV5-4 and TRBJ1-1; D gene uncertain. From germline, CDR1 is SGHNT and CDR2 YYREEE (reference sequence). Trimming took off 1 base at V and 4 bases at J, with 14 bases between the two ends. CDR3 length: 15 residues. The DNA for the CDR3 is TGTGCCAGCAGCTTGAAGCGGGGATCGGTCACTGAAGCTTTCTTT. Translated: CASSLKRGSVTEAFF.

V gene TRBV19 combines with J gene TRBJ1-1, with TRBD1 identical over 7 bases. The germline V gene encodes CDR1 LNHDA and CDR2 SQIVND (reference sequence). The J segment lost 4 bases and the V segment lost 3 bases, leaving 5 bases of the junction unmatched. This CDR3 is 14 amino acids long. The CDR3 DNA reads as TGTGCCAGTAGTATTTCCCCAGGGGGCACTGAAGCTTTCTTT. Amino acids: CASSISPGGTEAFF.

The chain combines TRBV28 with TRBJ2-3, with D hard to call. V dropped 2 bases and J dropped 0 bases, with 9 bases sitting between them. From germline, CDR1 is MDHEN and CDR2 SYDVKM. The CDR3 runs to 15 residues. The CDR3 bases are TGTGCCAGCAGTTTACTCTCCGTGAGCACAGATACGCAGTATTTT. This gives the protein CASSLLSVSTDTQYF.

Comments on this clone: A read error may produce the germline difference seen at one junction end. This chain uses TRBV28 with TRBJ2-4, with TRBD1 matching 11 bases. CDR3 length equals 18 residues. CDR1 is MDHEN, CDR2 SYDVKM, per germline. This CDR3 reads CASSWGTGGSWAKNIQHF. The DNA of the CDR3 is TGTGCCAGCAGTTGGGGGACAGGGGGTTCGTGGGCCAAAAACATTCAGCACTTC.

The V call is TRBV28, the J call TRBJ2-7; 10 nucleotides line up with TRBD2. This CDR3 region has 15 residues. With V trimmed by 5 bases and J by 7 bases, 11 bases remained unmatched. The germline V gene encodes CDR1 MDHEN and CDR2 SYDVKM. CDR3 in DNA: TGTGCCAGCAGTGGGACCGGGACTAGCGTGAGGGAGCAGTACTTC. This translates into CASSGTGTSVREQYF. Full variable domain (remainder filled in from reference TRBV28 and TRBJ2-7): DVKVTQSSRYLVKRTGEKVFLECVQDMDHENMFWYRQDPGLGLRLIYFSYDVKMKEKGDIPEGYSVSREKKERFSLILESASTNQTSMYLCASSGTGTSVREQYFGPGTRLTVT.

The V call is TRBV9, the J call TRBJ2-2; 8 bases agree with TRBD1. J lost 5 bases, V lost 1 base, and 4 bases had no gene match. The germline gives CDR1 SGDLS, CDR2 YYNGEE. This CDR3 region has 15 residues. Here the CDR3 DNA reads TGTGCCAGCAGCGTATTGGGACAGGTAACCGGGGAGCTGTTTTTT. It codes for CASSVLGQVTGELFF.

The rearrangement uses TRBV6-1 and TRBJ1-1; 8 bases map to TRBD1. The ends lost 0 bases at V and 5 bases at J; junction bases unmatched: 14. Germline CDR1 MNHNS, CDR2 SASEGT. The CDR3 spans 18 residues. The CDR3 nucleotides are TGTGCCAGCAGTGAAGCATCCGGACAGGGTGTTAGAGGAACTGAAGCTTTCTTT. This translates into CASSEASGQGVRGTEAFF.